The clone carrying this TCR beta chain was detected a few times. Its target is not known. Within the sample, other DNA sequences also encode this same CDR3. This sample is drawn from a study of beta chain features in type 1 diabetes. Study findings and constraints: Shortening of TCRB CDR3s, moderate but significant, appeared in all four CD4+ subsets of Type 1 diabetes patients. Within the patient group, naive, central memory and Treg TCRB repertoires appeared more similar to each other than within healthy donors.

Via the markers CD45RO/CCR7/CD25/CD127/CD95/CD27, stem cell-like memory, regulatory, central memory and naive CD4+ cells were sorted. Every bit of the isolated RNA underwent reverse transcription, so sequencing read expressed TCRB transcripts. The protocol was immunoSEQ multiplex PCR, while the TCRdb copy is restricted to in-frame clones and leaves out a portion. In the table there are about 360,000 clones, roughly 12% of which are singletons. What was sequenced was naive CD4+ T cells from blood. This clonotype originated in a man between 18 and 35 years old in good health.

CDR3 region: CASSVGGGSTDTQYF. The CDR3 nucleotides are TGTGCCAGCAGCGTAGGGGGGGGCTCTACAGATACGCAGTATTTT. The chain is built from TRBV9 and TRBJ2-3, with D perhaps TRBD2 (7 bases). The V end was cut by 0 bases, the J end by 3 bases, with 11 bases between. CDR1 SGDLS and CDR2 YYNGEE come from the germline V gene. This CDR3 comprises 15 residues.